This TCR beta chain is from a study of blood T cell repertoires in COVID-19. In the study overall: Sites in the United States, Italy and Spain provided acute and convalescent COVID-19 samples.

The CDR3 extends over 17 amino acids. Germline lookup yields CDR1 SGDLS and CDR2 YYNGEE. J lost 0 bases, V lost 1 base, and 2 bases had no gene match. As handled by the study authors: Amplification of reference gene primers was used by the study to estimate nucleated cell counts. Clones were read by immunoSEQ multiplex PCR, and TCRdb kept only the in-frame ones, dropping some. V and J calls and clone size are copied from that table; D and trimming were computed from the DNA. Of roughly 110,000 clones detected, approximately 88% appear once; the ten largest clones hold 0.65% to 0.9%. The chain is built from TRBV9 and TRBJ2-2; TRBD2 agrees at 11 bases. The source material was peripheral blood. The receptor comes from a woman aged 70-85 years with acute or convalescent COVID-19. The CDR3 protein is CASSVLAGGTNTGELFF. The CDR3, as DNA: TGTGCCAGCAGCGTACTAGCGGGAGGCACGAACACCGGGGAGCTGTTTTTT.